The present T cell receptor beta chain was sequenced within a study of T-cell memory formation after mild COVID-19. The wider study: Across donors, TCR clusters were largely donor specific. Study-level findings and limits: Some clones that responded were present in memory (sampled pre-infection), which suggests cross-reactive memory joined. Day 15 to 85 contracting clones showed balanced CD4/CD8; day 15 to 37 expanders favored CD4+.

Of note for this clonotype: The antigen remains unidentified.

Constant-segment primers and 5'RACE yielded cDNA libraries for TCR alpha and TCR beta, each carrying sample barcodes and UMIs. TCRdb ran MiXCR on the 5' RACE reads and lists one entry per CDR3 protein. The data hold about 320,000 distinct CDR3 sequences, with approximately 14% observed a single time. The CDR3 has 14 amino acids. V dropped 1 base and J dropped 2 bases, with 9 bases sitting between them. Germline-derived CDR1 and CDR2 are SEHNR and FQNEAQ (reference sequence). The receptor comes from a man between 18 and 35 years old who had mild COVID-19 (a few samples of this study predate the infection). Cell type and time point are not known. Specimen: PBMCs or a T cell subset sorted from them (not recorded which). The V and J genes are TRBV7-9 and TRBJ2-7, with unresolved D. This CDR3 is CASSLDPNPYEQYF. CDR3 sequence (DNA): TGTGCCAGCAGCTTAGATCCGAACCCCTACGAGCAGTACTTC.